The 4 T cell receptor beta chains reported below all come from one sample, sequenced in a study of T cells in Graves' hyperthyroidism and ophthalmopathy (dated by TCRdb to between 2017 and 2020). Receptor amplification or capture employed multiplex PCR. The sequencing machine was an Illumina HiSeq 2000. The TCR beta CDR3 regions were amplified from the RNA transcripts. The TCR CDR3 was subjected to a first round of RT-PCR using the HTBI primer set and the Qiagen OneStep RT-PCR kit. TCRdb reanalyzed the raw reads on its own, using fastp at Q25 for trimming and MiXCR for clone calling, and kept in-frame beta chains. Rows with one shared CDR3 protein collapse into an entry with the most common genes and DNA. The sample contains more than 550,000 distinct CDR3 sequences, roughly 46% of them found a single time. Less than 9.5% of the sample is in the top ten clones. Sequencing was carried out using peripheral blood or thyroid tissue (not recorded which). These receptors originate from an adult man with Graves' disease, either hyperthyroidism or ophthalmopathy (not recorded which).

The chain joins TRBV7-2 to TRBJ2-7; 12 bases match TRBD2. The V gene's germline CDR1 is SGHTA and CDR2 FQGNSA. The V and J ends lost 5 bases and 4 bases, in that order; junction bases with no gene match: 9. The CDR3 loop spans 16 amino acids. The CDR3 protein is CASSQALAGGPYEQYF. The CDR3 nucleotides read TGTGCCAGCAGCCAAGCCCTAGCGGGGGGGCCATACGAGCAGTACTTC. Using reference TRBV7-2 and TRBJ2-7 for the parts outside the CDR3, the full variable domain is GAGVSQSPSNKVTEKGKDVELRCDPISGHTALYWYRQSLGQGLEFLIYFQGNSAPDKSGLPSDRFSAERTGGSVSTLTIQRTQQEDSAVYLCASSQALAGGPYEQYFGPGTRLTVT.

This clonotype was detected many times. The CDR3 protein is CASSLEGTYGYTF. The CDR3 nucleotides read TGCGCCAGCAGCTTGGAGGGAACCTATGGCTACACCTTC. The V call is TRBV5-1, the J call TRBJ1-2; D remains ambiguous. Per germline, CDR1 SGHRS and CDR2 YFSETQ. V lost 0 bases and J 4 bases, leaving 7 bases between the germline ends. This CDR3 is 13 amino acids long.

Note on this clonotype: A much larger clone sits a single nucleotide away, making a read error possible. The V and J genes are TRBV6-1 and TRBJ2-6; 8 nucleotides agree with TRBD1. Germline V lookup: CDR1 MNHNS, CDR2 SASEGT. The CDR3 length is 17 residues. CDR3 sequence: CAITRQGTVSGANGLTF. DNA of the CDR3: TGTGCCATCACAAGACAGGGGACCGTCTCTGGGGCCAACGGCCTGACTTTC.

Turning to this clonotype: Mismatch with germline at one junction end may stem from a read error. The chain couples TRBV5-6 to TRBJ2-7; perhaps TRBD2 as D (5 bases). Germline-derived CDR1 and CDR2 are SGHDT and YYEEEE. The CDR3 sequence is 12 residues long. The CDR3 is CASSLRTGELYF. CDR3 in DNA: TGTGCCAGCAGCTTGAGGACCGGGGAGCTGTACTTC.